One and the same sample provided the 23 T cell receptor beta chains below, sequenced in a study of T-cell reconstitution after alpha-beta-depleted transplantation in children. The TCRbeta library incorporated unique molecular identifiers. TCRdb independently ran MiXCR on the PCR reads; one entry per CDR3 protein. The data show 350,000 to 400,000 distinct CDR3 sequences, 13% seen once. The sample in question was PBMCs, obtained from the stem cell graft. These receptors were collected from a human donor who donated a stem cell graft to a child with Fanconi anemia.

V and J are TRBV30 and TRBJ1-1; TRBD1 matches 9 bases. Germline CDR1 is GTSNPN and CDR2 is SVGIG (reference sequence). The CDR3 consists of 12 residues. With 2 bases clipped from V and 13 bases from J, the junction kept 8 bases outside the gene matches. The CDR3 DNA is TGTGCCTGGAGTCCGGGACAGGGCAAGGGTTTCTTT. It codes for CAWSPGQGKGFF.

There are many counts of this clonotype. The chain employs TRBV7-9 and TRBJ1-6; D is ambiguous. This CDR3 spans 15 amino acids. Germline V CDR1 and CDR2: SEHNR, FQNEAQ (reference sequence). V lost 4 bases and J 7 bases, leaving 14 bases between the germline ends. The CDR3 sequence: CASSSADRENSPLHF. The DNA for the CDR3 is TGTGCCAGCAGCTCAGCTGATAGGGAGAATTCACCCCTCCACTTT.

This clonotype was seen many times. This chain links TRBV27 with TRBJ2-1; no firm D call. The germline V and J ends were trimmed by 5 bases and 4 bases, with 15 bases remaining between them. The CDR3 is 15 amino acids. From germline, CDR1 is MNHEY and CDR2 SMNVEV (reference sequence). CDR3 in amino acids: CASSPTGVGYNEQFF. CDR3 nucleotide sequence: TGTGCCAGCAGTCCTACGGGTGTCGGTTACAATGAGCAGTTCTTC.

The chain recombines TRBV29-1 with TRBJ1-1; TRBD1 might be the D (6 bases). From germline, CDR1 is SQVTM and CDR2 ANQGSEA. This CDR3 is built from 17 residues. The V gene lost 6 bases and the J gene lost 0 bases, with 23 bases spanning the gap. CDR3 sequence reads: CSVQGRSVGRMNTEAFF. In DNA form, the CDR3 reads TGCAGCGTACAGGGACGATCAGTGGGGCGAATGAACACTGAAGCTTTCTTT.

This clonotype was recorded at least ten times. The chain employs TRBV6-6 and TRBJ1-2; D is unresolved. The CDR3 consists of 12 residues. V was trimmed by 6 bases and J by 0 bases, leaving 5 bases between them. Germline CDR1 and CDR2: MNHNY and SVGAGI (reference sequence). In nucleotides, the CDR3 is TGTGCCAGCAGGTACACTAACTATGGCTACACCTTC. This encodes CASRYTNYGYTF.

The V call is TRBV5-1, the J call TRBJ1-3, with D unresolved. Trimming removed 6 bases at V and 0 bases at J, with 13 bases between. Germline assignment: CDR1 SGHRS and CDR2 YFSETQ. The CDR3 loop spans 15 amino acids. The CDR3 coding sequence is TGCGCCAGCACGTCTCAGCCTTTCTCTGGAAACACCATATATTTT. Protein: CASTSQPFSGNTIYF.

This clonotype was seen repeatedly, ten times or more. The V gene is TRBV10-3, the J gene TRBJ2-7, with no clear D. V gave up 6 bases and J gave up 0 bases, with 12 bases separating them. Germline V gene sequence: CDR1 ENHRY, CDR2 SYGVKD. CDR3 size: 14 residues. The CDR3 bases are TGTGCCATCAGGGGAACGGCGTACTCCTACGAGCAGTACTTC. Translating it yields CAIRGTAYSYEQYF.

The chain is built from TRBV24-1 and TRBJ2-1; D remains ambiguous. Germline V gene lookup returns CDR1 KGHDR and CDR2 SFDVKD. With 1 base removed from V and 6 bases from J, the gap between germline ends came to 12 bases. The CDR3 sequence is 15 residues long. The CDR3 DNA reads as TGTGCCACCAGTGATTTTAGGGCTAGTTTCAATGAGCAGTTCTTC. This sequence encodes CATSDFRASFNEQFF.

The chain recombines TRBV5-4 with TRBJ1-2, with TRBD1 matching 8 bases. Germline-derived CDR1 and CDR2 are SGHNT and YYREEE (reference sequence). This CDR3 is 16 amino acids long. J gave up 0 bases and V 1 base, and 5 bases lay outside the gene matches. This CDR3 reads CASSLWGTGPNYGYTF. The CDR3 DNA reads TGTGCCAGCAGCTTGTGGGGGACAGGCCCTAACTATGGCTACACCTTC. Full variable domain (missing parts from reference TRBV5-4 and TRBJ1-2): ETGVTQSPTHLIKTRGQQVTLRCSSQSGHNTVSWYQQALGQGPQFIFQYYREEENGRGNFPPRFSGLQFPNYSSELNVNALELDDSALYLCASSLWGTGPNYGYTFGSGTRLTVV.

This clonotype was seen at least ten times. The chain joins TRBV3-1 to TRBJ1-1; D is ambiguous. V lost 4 bases and J lost 3, with 12 bases in between. Germline lookup yields CDR1 LGHDT and CDR2 YNNKEL (reference sequence). This CDR3 contains 14 residues. CDR3 in amino acids: CASSRRGYDTEAFF. The CDR3 region has the DNA TGTGCCAGCAGCCGACGGGGATACGACACTGAAGCTTTCTTT.

This clonotype was seen more than once but under ten times. Here the CDR3 reads CASSQDRAGGNTIYF. For the CDR3, the DNA is TGTGCCAGCAGCCAAGACAGGGCAGGGGGCAACACCATATATTTT. The gene calls are TRBV3-1 and TRBJ1-3; 8 nucleotides align to TRBD1. This CDR3 contains 15 residues. Germline CDR1 is LGHDT and CDR2 is YNNKEL (reference sequence). Trimming took 0 bases from V and 7 from J; bases not matched to a gene: 5.

This clonotype was counted ten times or more. The chain joins TRBV4-2 to TRBJ1-3; TRBD1 matches 9 bases. The CDR3 loop spans 16 amino acids. CDR1 is LGHNA, CDR2 YNFKEQ, per germline. Trimming at V came to 3 bases and at J to 5 bases, leaving 8 bases not matched to a gene. CDR3 nucleotides: TGTGCCAGCAGCCAGCCCCGGGACAGGGCGAGAAACACCATATATTTT. As protein: CASSQPRDRARNTIYF.

The V call is TRBV27, the J call TRBJ2-5; 11 bases agree with TRBD2. Unmatched junction bases numbered 7, after V lost 5 bases and J lost 2 bases. Germline V gene lookup returns CDR1 MNHEY and CDR2 SMNVEV (reference sequence). This CDR3 is 16 amino acids long. The CDR3 here is CASSVWRTSGQETQYF. The CDR3 nucleotides read TGTGCCAGCAGTGTTTGGAGGACTAGCGGGCAAGAGACCCAGTACTTC.

The chain joins TRBV9 to TRBJ1-1; D is unclear. The V gene lost 0 bases and the J gene lost 6 bases, with 12 bases spanning the gap. The CDR3 contains 14 residues. CDR1 and CDR2 (germline): SGDLS, YYNGEE. DNA of the CDR3: TGTGCCAGCAGCGTAGCTGGTGCAAACCCTGAAGCTTTCTTT. It codes for CASSVAGANPEAFF.

CDR3 loop: CASSPSNRGTDTQYF. The CDR3 nucleotides read TGTGCCAGCTCACCGTCGAACAGAGGCACAGATACGCAGTATTTT. The chain carries TRBV18 and TRBJ2-3; no reliable D call. Deletions cut 3 bases from V and 1 base from J, with 11 bases between. The CDR3 is 15 residues long. Germline lookup yields CDR1 KGHSH and CDR2 LQKENI. Full variable domain (outside the CDR3, taken from reference TRBV18 and TRBJ2-3): NAGVMQNPRHLVRRRGQEARLRCSPMKGHSHVYWYRQLPEEGLKFMVYLQKENIIDESGMPKERFSAEFPKEGPSILRIQQVVRGDSAAYFCASSPSNRGTDTQYFGPGTRLTVL.

This clonotype was observed a few times. V gene TRBV4-3 combines with J gene TRBJ2-2, with D possibly being TRBD1 or TRBD2 (5 bases each). Germline assignment: CDR1 LGHNA and CDR2 YSLEER. V dropped 3 bases and J dropped 4 bases, with 9 bases sitting between them. This CDR3 spans 14 amino acids. Written as DNA, the CDR3 is TGCGCCAGCAGCCAGGCAGGGACCACCGGGGAGCTGTTTTTT. This encodes CASSQAGTTGELFF.

The V and J genes are TRBV20-1 and TRBJ2-7, with 8 bases aligning to TRBD1. Germline lookup yields CDR1 DFQATT and CDR2 SNEGSKA (reference sequence). The CDR3 extends over 15 amino acids. J was trimmed by 5 bases and V by 6 bases; bases with no gene match: 15. In DNA, the CDR3 is TGCAGTGCCAAGGGCGGAGGGCAGGGGGCTAACGAGCAGTACGTC. It yields the protein CSAKGGGQGANEQYV.

This clonotype was counted only a few times. The chain couples TRBV28 to TRBJ1-4, with a possible D match to TRBD1 (6 bases). This CDR3 region has 12 residues. Trimming shortened V by 8 bases and J by 4 bases, and 8 bases separated the two germline ends. Germline CDR1 reads MDHEN; CDR2 reads SYDVKM. CDR3 sequence: CASQGFNEKLFF. Here the CDR3 DNA reads TGTGCCAGCCAGGGGTTTAATGAAAAACTGTTTTTT.

This clonotype came up many times. V and J are TRBV7-8 and TRBJ2-7; perhaps TRBD2 as D (5 bases). This CDR3 region has 14 residues. Germline CDR1 SGHVS, CDR2 FQNEAQ. V was cut by 1 base and J by 2 bases, with 9 bases left in between. CDR3: CASSLEAGAYEQYF. The CDR3 region has the DNA TGTGCCAGCAGCTTAGAGGCGGGCGCCTACGAGCAGTACTTC.

The CDR3 DNA is TGTGCCTGGCATAACAGGGGGCTCGGGGAGCTGTTTTTT. Translated: CAWHNRGLGELFF. The chain recombines TRBV30 with TRBJ2-2; 9 nucleotides agree with TRBD1. Germline V gives CDR1 GTSNPN, CDR2 SVGIG (reference sequence). This CDR3 comprises 13 residues. J lost 7 bases, V lost 5 bases, and 5 bases had no gene match.

The J gene is TRBJ1-1, the V gene TRBV28; possible D gene TRBD1, 5 bases. CDR1 is MDHEN and CDR2 is SYDVKM in the germline V gene. The CDR3 extends over 13 amino acids. V gave up 7 bases and J gave up 5 bases, with 14 bases separating them. The CDR3 sequence: CASTSGGGTEAFF. CDR3 bases: TGTGCCAGCACCTCTGGGGGGGGGACTGAAGCTTTCTTT.

This clonotype was observed many times. V and J are TRBV27 and TRBJ1-2, with 11 bases matching TRBD1. This CDR3 contains 14 residues. Germline CDR1 MNHEY, CDR2 SMNVEV (reference sequence). V lost 2 bases, J lost 7 bases, and 3 bases stayed unmatched. This chain's CDR3 is CASSLGQGARGYTF. The CDR3 DNA reads TGTGCCAGCAGTTTAGGACAGGGGGCCCGTGGCTACACCTTC.

This clonotype was counted a few times. This sequence joins TRBV20-1 and TRBJ1-2; D is uncertain. The V gene's germline CDR1 is DFQATT and CDR2 SNEGSKA (reference sequence). The CDR3 loop spans 10 amino acids. V was pared by 4 bases and J by 7 bases, with 7 bases between. In nucleotides, the CDR3 is TGCAGTGCTAAGGATTCTGGCTACACCTTC. Its translation is CSAKDSGYTF.